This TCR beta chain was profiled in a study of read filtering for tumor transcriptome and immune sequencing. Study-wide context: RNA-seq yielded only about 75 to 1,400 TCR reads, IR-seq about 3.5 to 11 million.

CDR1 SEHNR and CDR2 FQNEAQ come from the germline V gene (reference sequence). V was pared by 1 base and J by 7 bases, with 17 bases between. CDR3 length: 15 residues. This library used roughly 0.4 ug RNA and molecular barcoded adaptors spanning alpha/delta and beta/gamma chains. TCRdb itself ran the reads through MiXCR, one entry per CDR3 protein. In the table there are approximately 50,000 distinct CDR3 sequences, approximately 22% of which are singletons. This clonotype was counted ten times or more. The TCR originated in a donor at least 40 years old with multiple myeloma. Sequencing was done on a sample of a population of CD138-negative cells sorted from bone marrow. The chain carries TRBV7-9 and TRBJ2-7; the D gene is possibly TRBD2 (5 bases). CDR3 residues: CASSLDLAGRVEQYF. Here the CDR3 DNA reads TGTGCCAGCAGCTTAGACCTAGCCGGTAGGGTGGAGCAGTACTTC.